These 13 T cell receptor beta chains came from one sample sequenced in a study of T cell repertoires in cytomegalovirus infection. TCRdb fed the reads into MiXCR, producing one record per CDR3 protein. The sample yields about 830,000 distinct CDR3 sequences, around a third seen once. These receptors lack a known antigen. The sample here was cultured CD8+ T cells from PBMCs, taken from culture after CMV antigen stimulation. The receptors here all came from a human donor in good health (CMV status not recorded). Some clones in this sample may be carry-over from other donors' samples.

The chain has TRBV4-1 and TRBJ1-2; D is uncertain. Per germline, CDR1 MGHRA and CDR2 YSYEKL. The length of the CDR3 is 16 residues. V was cut by 1 base and J by 0 bases, with 12 bases left in between. DNA of the CDR3: TGCGCCAGCAGCCAAGTCGACGGCAGGCCTAACTATGGCTACACCTTC. It encodes CASSQVDGRPNYGYTF.

The rearrangement joins TRBV5-8 to TRBJ2-1; perhaps D is TRBD1 or TRBD2 (5 bases each). V dropped 0 bases and J dropped 5 bases, with 9 bases sitting between them. Per the germline V gene, CDR1 is SGHTS and CDR2 is YDEGEE. CDR3 size: 14 residues. CDR3 nucleotide sequence: TGTGCCAGCAGCTTGGGGGGACGGAACAATGAGCAGTTCTTC. It encodes CASSLGGRNNEQFF.

A word on this clonotype: A much larger clone differs by one base, so this may be a read error. This sequence joins TRBV7-6 and TRBJ2-5; unclear D gene. CDR3 size: 14 residues. CDR1 and CDR2 (germline): SGHVS, FNYEAQ. V was clipped by 4 bases and J by 2 bases, with 11 bases between them. The CDR3 bases are TGTGCCAGCAGCTCCGCCCAGACACAAGAGACCCAGTACTTC. Translation gives CASSSAQTQETQYF.

This clonotype has ten or more counts. The V and J genes are TRBV7-8 and TRBJ2-7, with 7 bases aligning to TRBD1. CDR1 SGHVS and CDR2 FQNEAQ come from the germline V gene. The CDR3 is 18 residues long. Unmatched junction bases numbered 17, after V lost 6 bases and J lost 0 bases. The CDR3 bases are TGTGCCAGCAGTCTGGAAACACGGACAGGCTTGAGCTCCTACGAGCAGTACGTC. Its protein product is CASSLETRTGLSSYEQYV.

This clonotype occurred many times. The chain uses TRBV15 and TRBJ2-4; either TRBD1 or TRBD2 may fit D (5 bases each). There are 16 residues in the CDR3. Trimming removed 3 bases at V and 0 bases at J, with 12 bases between. Germline V gene lookup returns CDR1 LNHNV and CDR2 YYDKDF (reference sequence). As DNA, the CDR3 is TGTGCCACCAGCAGTCGGGGCAACCTAGCCAAAAACATTCAGTACTTC. It codes for CATSSRGNLAKNIQYF. Complete variable domain (other parts from reference TRBV15 and TRBJ2-4): DAMVIQNPRYQVTQFGKPVTLSCSQTLNHNVMYWYQQKSSQAPKLLFHYYDKDFNNEADTPDNFQSRRPNTSFCFLDIRSPGLGDTAMYLCATSSRGNLAKNIQYFGAGTRLSVL.

This sequence joins TRBV4-1 and TRBJ2-5; D ambiguous. The V and J ends lost 4 bases and 3 bases respectively, with 21 bases between them. Germline V gene sequence: CDR1 MGHRA, CDR2 YSYEKL. The CDR3 has 17 residues. The CDR3 reads CASSPAVLGSAEETQYF. The CDR3 DNA reads TGCGCCAGCAGCCCAGCTGTATTAGGGTCGGCTGAAGAGACCCAGTACTTC.

The chain couples TRBV6-2 or TRBV6-3 to TRBJ2-3; the match to TRBD2 covers 8 bases. This CDR3 comprises 17 residues. Germline CDR1 reads MNHEY; CDR2 reads SVGEGT. The V segment lost 2 bases and the J segment 0 bases; nucleotides outside the gene matches: 7. CDR3 nucleotides: TGTGCCAGCAGTTACCCGATCACTAGCGGTAGCACAGATACGCAGTATTTT. The encoded protein is CASSYPITSGSTDTQYF.

The chain recombines TRBV6-2 or TRBV6-3 with TRBJ1-3, with TRBD1 as a possible D gene (5 bases). V was shortened by 5 bases and J by 3 bases, with 26 bases between the two germline ends. In germline, CDR1 is MNHEY, CDR2 SVGEGT. The CDR3 extends over 19 amino acids. CDR3 nucleotide sequence: TGTGCCAGCAGTCAACCGCGAACGGGGGACTCATCGGGTGGAAACACCATATATTTT. This translates into CASSQPRTGDSSGGNTIYF.

Turning to this clonotype: This may be a read error: a much more frequent sequence differs by one nucleotide. V usage is TRBV7-8 and J usage is TRBJ1-6; D is ambiguous. CDR1 is SGHVS, CDR2 FQNEAQ, per germline. This CDR3 is 15 amino acids long. Between the trimmed V and J ends, which lost 6 bases and 6 bases, there was a span of 15 bases. Here the CDR3 reads CASRPLAESNSPLHF. The CDR3 DNA is TGTGCCAGCAGACCTTTGGCAGAGTCTAATTCACCCCTCCACTTT.

This rearrangement joins TRBV3-1 to TRBJ1-1; a possible D gene is TRBD1 (6 bases). From germline, CDR1 is LGHDT and CDR2 YNNKEL (reference sequence). V lost 4 bases and J lost 3, with 12 bases in between. The CDR3 loop spans 14 amino acids. The CDR3 coding sequence is TGTGCCAGCAGCCCTCGGCCAGGGGACACTGAAGCTTTCTTT. Its translation is CASSPRPGDTEAFF.

The chain employs TRBV19 and TRBJ2-1; TRBD2 matches at 11 bases. Per germline, CDR1 LNHDA and CDR2 SQIVND (reference sequence). The CDR3 spans 18 residues. V was clipped by 3 bases and J by 10 bases; unmatched bases: 17. The CDR3 DNA follows: TGTGCCAGTAGTATCCGCAGCCTAGCGGGGGGCCCTCAAAGGGAGCAGTTCTTC. Translated: CASSIRSLAGGPQREQFF.

This chain links TRBV6-5 with TRBJ2-1; 8 nucleotides line up with TRBD1. There are 15 residues in the CDR3. The junction had 9 bases not matched to a gene; V was cut back by 6 bases and J by 5 bases. Germline-derived CDR1 and CDR2 are MNHEY and SVGAGI. The CDR3 nucleotides are TGTGCCAGCAGCCCGGACAGGGTAAGGGACAATGAGCAGTTCTTC. Its translation is CASSPDRVRDNEQFF.

This chain uses TRBV2 with TRBJ2-7; 7 bases agree with TRBD2. This CDR3 region has 14 residues. The V and J ends lost 4 bases and 3 bases, in that order; junction bases with no gene match: 6. Germline V gene data show CDR1 as SNHLY and CDR2 as FYNNEI. In nucleotides, the CDR3 is TGTGCCAGCAGTGTGGGCGGGGGAGGCTACGAGCAGTACTTC. This encodes CASSVGGGGYEQYF.